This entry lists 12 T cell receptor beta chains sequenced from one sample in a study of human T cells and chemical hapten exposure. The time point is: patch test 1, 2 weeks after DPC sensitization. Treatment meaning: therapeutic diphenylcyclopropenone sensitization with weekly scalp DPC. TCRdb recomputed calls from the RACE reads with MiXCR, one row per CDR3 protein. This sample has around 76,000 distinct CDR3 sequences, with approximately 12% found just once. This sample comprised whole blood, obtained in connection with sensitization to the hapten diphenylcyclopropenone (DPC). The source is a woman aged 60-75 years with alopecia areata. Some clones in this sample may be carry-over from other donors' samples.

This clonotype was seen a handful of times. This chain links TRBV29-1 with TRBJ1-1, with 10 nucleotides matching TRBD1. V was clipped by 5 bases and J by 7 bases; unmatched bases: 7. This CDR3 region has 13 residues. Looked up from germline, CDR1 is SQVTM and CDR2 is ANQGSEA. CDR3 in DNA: TGCAGCGTTCTAGACAGGGGGCAAGGTGAAGCTTTCTTT. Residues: CSVLDRGQGEAFF.

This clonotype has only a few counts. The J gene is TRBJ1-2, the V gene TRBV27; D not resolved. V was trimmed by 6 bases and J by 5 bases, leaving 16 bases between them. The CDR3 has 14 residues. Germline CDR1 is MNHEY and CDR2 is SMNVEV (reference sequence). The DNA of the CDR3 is TGTGCCAGCAGCCCTGCCGGAGGCCCATATGGCTACACCTTC. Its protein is CASSPAGGPYGYTF.

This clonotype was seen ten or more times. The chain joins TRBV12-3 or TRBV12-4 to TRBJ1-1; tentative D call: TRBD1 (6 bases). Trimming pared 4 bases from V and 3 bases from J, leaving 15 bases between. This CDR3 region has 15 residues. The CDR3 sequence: CASSSPPNRDTEAFF. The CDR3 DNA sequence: TGTGCCAGCAGTTCCCCGCCTAACAGGGACACTGAAGCTTTCTTT.

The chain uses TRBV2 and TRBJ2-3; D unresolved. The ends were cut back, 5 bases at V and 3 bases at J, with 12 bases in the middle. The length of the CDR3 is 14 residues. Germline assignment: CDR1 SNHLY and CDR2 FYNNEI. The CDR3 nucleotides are TGTGCCAGCAGTAACATAGACATAACAGATACGCAGTATTTT. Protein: CASSNIDITDTQYF.

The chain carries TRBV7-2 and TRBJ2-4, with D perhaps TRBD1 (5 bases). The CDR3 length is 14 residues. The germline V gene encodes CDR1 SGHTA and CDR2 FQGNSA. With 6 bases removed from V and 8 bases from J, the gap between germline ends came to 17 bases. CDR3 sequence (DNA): TGTGCCAGCAGAGGCCGGTTTGAAGGGGACATTCAGTACTTC. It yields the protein CASRGRFEGDIQYF. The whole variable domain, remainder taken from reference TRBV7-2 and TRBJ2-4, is GAGVSQSPSNKVTEKGKDVELRCDPISGHTALYWYRQSLGQGLEFLIYFQGNSAPDKSGLPSDRFSAERTGGSVSTLTIQRTQQEDSAVYLCASRGRFEGDIQYFGAGTRLSVL.

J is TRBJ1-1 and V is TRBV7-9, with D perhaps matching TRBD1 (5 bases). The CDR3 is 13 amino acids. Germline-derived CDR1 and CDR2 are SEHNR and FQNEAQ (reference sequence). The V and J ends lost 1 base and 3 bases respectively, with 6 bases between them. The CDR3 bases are TGTGCCAGCAGCTTAGGGGGACACACTGAAGCTTTCTTT. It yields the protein CASSLGGHTEAFF.

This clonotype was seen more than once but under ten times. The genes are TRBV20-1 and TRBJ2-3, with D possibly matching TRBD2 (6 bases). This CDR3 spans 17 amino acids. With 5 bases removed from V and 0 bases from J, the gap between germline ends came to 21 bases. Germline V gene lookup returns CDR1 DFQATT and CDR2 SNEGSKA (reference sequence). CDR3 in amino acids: CSASTPLAERSTDTQYF. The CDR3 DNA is TGCAGTGCTTCTACCCCCTTAGCGGAGAGAAGCACAGATACGCAGTATTTT.

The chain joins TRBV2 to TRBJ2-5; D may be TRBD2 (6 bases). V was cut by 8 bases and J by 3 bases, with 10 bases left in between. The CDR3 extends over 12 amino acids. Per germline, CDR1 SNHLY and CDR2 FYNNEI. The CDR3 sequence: CASSREEETQYF. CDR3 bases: TGTGCCAGCTCTAGGGAGGAAGAGACCCAGTACTTC.

This chain's CDR3 is CASSSLYNEQFF. In DNA form, the CDR3 reads TGTGCCAGCAGCTCTCTTTACAATGAGCAGTTCTTC. This chain links TRBV11-1 with TRBJ2-1; D is uncertain. The CDR3 is 12 residues long. Germline V gene sequence: CDR1 SGHAT, CDR2 FQDESV (reference sequence). The V and J ends lost 4 bases and 4 bases respectively, with 5 bases between them.

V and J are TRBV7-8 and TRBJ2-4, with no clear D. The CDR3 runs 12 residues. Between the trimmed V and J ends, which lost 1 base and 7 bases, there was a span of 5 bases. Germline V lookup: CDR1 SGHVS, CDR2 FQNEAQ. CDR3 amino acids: CASSLGRNIQYF. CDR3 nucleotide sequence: TGTGCCAGCAGCTTAGGTCGGAACATTCAGTACTTC.

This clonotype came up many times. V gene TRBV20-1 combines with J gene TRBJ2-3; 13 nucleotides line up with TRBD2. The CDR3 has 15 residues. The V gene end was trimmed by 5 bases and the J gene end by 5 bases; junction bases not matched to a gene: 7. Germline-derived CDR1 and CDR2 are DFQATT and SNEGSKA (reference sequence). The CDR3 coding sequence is TGCAGTGCTTGTGGACTAGCGGGGGATATAGATACGCAGTATTTT. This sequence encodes CSACGLAGDIDTQYF.

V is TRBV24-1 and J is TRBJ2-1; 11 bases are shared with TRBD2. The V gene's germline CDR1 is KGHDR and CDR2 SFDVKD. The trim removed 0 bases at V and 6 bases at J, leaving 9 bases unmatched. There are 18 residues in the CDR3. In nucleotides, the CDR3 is TGTGCCACCAGTGATTTGCCGGGACTAGCGGTTGAGGTCAATGAGCAGTTCTTC. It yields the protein CATSDLPGLAVEVNEQFF.